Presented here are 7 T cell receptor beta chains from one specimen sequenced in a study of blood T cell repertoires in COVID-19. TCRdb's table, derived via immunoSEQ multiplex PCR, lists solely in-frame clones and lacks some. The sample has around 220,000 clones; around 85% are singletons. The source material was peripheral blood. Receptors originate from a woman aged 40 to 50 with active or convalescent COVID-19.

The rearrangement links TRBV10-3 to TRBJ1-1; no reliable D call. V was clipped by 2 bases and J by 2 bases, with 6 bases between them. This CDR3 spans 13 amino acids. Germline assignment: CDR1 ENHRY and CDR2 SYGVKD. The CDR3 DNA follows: TGTGCCATCAGTGAGGTCACTAACACTGAAGCTTTCTTT. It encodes CAISEVTNTEAFF.

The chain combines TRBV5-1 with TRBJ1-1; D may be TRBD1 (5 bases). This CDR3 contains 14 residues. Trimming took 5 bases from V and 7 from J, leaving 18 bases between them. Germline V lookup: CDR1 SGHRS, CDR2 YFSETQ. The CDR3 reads CASREVFLDSEAFF. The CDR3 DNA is TGCGCCAGCAGAGAAGTGTTCCTAGACAGTGAAGCTTTCTTT.

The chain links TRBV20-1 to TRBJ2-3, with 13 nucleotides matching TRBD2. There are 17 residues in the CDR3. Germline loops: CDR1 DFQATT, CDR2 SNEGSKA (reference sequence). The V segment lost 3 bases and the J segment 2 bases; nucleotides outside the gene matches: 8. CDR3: CSASKLAGGEYTDTQYF. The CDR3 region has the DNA TGCAGTGCTAGTAAACTAGCGGGGGGGGAATACACAGATACGCAGTATTTT.

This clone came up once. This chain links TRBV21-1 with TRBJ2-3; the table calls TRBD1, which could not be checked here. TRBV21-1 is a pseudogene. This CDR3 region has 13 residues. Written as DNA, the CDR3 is TGTGCCAGCGCGGGACAGACCACAGATACGCAGTATTTT. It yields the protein CASAGQTTDTQYF.

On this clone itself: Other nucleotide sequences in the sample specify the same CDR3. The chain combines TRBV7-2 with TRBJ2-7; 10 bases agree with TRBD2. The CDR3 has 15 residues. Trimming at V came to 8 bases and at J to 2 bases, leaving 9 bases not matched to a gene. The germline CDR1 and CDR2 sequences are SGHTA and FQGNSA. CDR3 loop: CASSRGSGGAYEQYF. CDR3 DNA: TGTGCCAGCTCGCGGGGGAGCGGGGGGGCCTACGAGCAGTACTTC.

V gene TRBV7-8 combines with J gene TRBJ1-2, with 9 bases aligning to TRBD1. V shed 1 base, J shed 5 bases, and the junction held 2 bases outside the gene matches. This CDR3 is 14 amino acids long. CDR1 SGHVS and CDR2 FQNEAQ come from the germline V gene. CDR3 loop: CASSLGTGAYGYTF. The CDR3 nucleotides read TGTGCCAGCAGCTTAGGGACAGGGGCTTATGGCTACACCTTC.

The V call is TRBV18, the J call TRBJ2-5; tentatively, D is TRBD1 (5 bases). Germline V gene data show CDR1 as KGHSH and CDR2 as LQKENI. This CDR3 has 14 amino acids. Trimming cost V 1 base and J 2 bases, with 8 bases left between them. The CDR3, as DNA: TGTGCCAGCTCACCACAGGGGCATCAAGAGACCCAGTACTTC. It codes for CASSPQGHQETQYF.